This record looks at one TCR beta chain sequence and its context. The antigen remains undetermined. The CDR3 contains 12 residues. Trimming removed 5 bases from V and 4 bases from J, with 9 bases in between. The V gene's germline CDR1 is SGHNT and CDR2 YENEEA. The record originates from a study of metastatic and nonmetastatic thyroid tumors. Background on the study: The authors compared repertoires across blood and tumor or nodule tissue from malignant and benign thyroid patients. Study-wide results and limits: A significant increase in TCR beta diversity was reportedly seen in malignant thyroid tumors relative to benign nodules, in blood and tumor.

Among the patients, none had received any treatment before thyroid surgery. TCRdb re-clonotyped the PCR reads via MiXCR. This table has 19,000 or so clones, about 31% appearing once. The sequenced sample consisted of adjacent normal tissue. The receptor comes from a female donor with papillary thyroid cancer or a benign thyroid nodule (not recorded which). Some clones in this sample may be carry-over from other donors' samples. This chain connects TRBV11-3 to TRBJ2-7, with a tentative D call TRBD2 (6 bases). The CDR3 nucleotides are TGTGCCAGCAGCCCCCGGGGGTACGAGCAGTACTTC. Protein sequence: CASSPRGYEQYF. The variable domain in full, with the rest retrieved from reference TRBV11-3 and TRBJ2-7, is EAGVVQSPRYKIIEKKQPVAFWCNPISGHNTLYWYLQNLGQGPELLIRYENEEAVDDSQLPKDRFSAERLKGVDSTLKIQPAELGDSAVYLCASSPRGYEQYFGPGTRLTVT.